Following are 20 T cell receptor beta chains from one sample sequenced in a study of long-term antiretroviral therapy in people with HIV. Samples were assayed with immunoSEQ v3.0 at survey level. The repertoire was sequenced with immunoSEQ multiplex PCR; TCRdb's copy has only in-frame clones and lacks some. The repertoire consists of fewer than 20,000 clones, with just under 80% occurring once and the leading ten covering about 13%. This specimen consisted of unsorted PBMCs, obtained 0.3 years after starting antiretroviral therapy. The receptor set was obtained from a woman in her forties or fifties with HIV.

The CDR3 nucleotides are TGTGCCAGCAGCGGGACAGGTGGTTACGAGCAGTACTTC. Its translation: CASSGTGGYEQYF. The chain carries TRBV28 and TRBJ2-7; 8 positions agree with TRBD1. CDR3 length: 13 residues. CDR1 is MDHEN and CDR2 is SYDVKM in the germline V gene. Trimming removed 6 bases from V and 4 bases from J; junction bases left unmatched: 5.

CDR3 DNA sequence: TGCGCCAGCAGCCAATCGGGACAGGGAGCGTGGGGAATCGGGTCACCCCTCCACTTT. Its protein is CASSQSGQGAWGIGSPLHF. The chain combines TRBV4-1 with TRBJ1-6; 9 positions match TRBD1. V lost 2 bases and J lost 10; bases outside the gene matches: 18. In germline, CDR1 is MGHRA, CDR2 YSYEKL. The CDR3 length is 19 residues.

The CDR3 bases are TGTGCCAGCAGCTCCGGCTCTCTTGGGACCCAGTACTTC. This codes for CASSSGSLGTQYF. The chain links TRBV5-6 to TRBJ2-5, with D hard to call. The CDR3 is 13 residues long. In germline, CDR1 is SGHDT, CDR2 YYEEEE. V was cut by 3 bases and J by 7 bases, with 13 bases left in between.

The CDR3 DNA sequence: TGTGCCTGGAGTGTAGACGGGGGGATCACAGATACGCAGTATTTT. This translates into CAWSVDGGITDTQYF. This chain uses TRBV30 with TRBJ2-3; 7 nucleotides line up with TRBD2. V was clipped by 0 bases and J by 2 bases; unmatched bases: 5. Germline CDR1 reads GTSNPN; CDR2 reads SVGIG (reference sequence). This CDR3 has 15 amino acids. Full variable domain (outside the CDR3, taken from reference TRBV30 and TRBJ2-3): SQTIHQWPATLVQPVGSPLSLECTVEGTSNPNLYWYRQAAGRGLQLLFYSVGIGQISSEVPQNLSASRPQDRQFILSSKKLLLSDSGFYLCAWSVDGGITDTQYFGPGTRLTVL.

CDR3: CASSYPDTPNTGELFF. The CDR3 coding sequence is TGTGCCAGCAGTTATCCGGACACGCCGAACACCGGGGAGCTGTTTTTT. The chain has TRBV6-5 and TRBJ2-2; the D gene is possibly TRBD1 (5 bases). V lost 3 bases and J 0 bases, leaving 11 bases between the germline ends. The CDR3 has 16 residues. Germline V gene lookup returns CDR1 MNHEY and CDR2 SVGAGI.

The gene calls are TRBV5-6 and TRBJ1-4; TRBD1 agrees at 9 bases. The J segment lost 7 bases and the V segment lost 2 bases, leaving 6 bases of the junction unmatched. Looked up from germline, CDR1 is SGHDT and CDR2 is YYEEEE. The CDR3 length is 15 residues. CDR3 bases: TGTGCCAGCAGCTTTAAGGACAGGGGAGGTGAAAAACTGTTTTTT. This translates into CASSFKDRGGEKLFF.

This chain uses TRBV5-1 with TRBJ1-1, with TRBD1 identical over 7 bases. V dropped 0 bases and J dropped 1; count of bases not matched to a gene: 3. The CDR3 runs to 15 residues. Germline CDR1 SGHRS, CDR2 YFSETQ. CDR3 sequence: CASSLAGTENTEAFF. DNA for the CDR3: TGCGCCAGCAGCTTGGCCGGGACAGAGAACACTGAAGCTTTCTTT. Filled out from reference TRBV5-1 and TRBJ1-1, the complete variable domain reads KAGVTQTPRYLIKTRGQQVTLSCSPISGHRSVSWYQQTPGQGLQFLFEYFSETQRNKGNFPGRFSGRQFSNSRSEMNVSTLELGDSALYLCASSLAGTENTEAFFGQGTRLTVV.

This chain connects TRBV7-6 to TRBJ2-7; D unresolved. CDR1 is SGHVS and CDR2 is FNYEAQ in the germline V gene. The CDR3 extends over 13 amino acids. V lost 5 bases and J lost 3, with 11 bases in between. The CDR3 protein is CASSPGPYYEQYF. The CDR3 coding sequence is TGTGCCAGCAGCCCCGGACCCTACTACGAGCAGTACTTC.

The rearrangement links TRBV29-1 to TRBJ2-2; the D is unclear. Trimming removed 4 bases at V and 1 base at J, with 4 bases between. The CDR3 contains 12 residues. Germline V lookup: CDR1 SQVTM, CDR2 ANQGSEA. CDR3 in DNA: TGCAGCGTTGGGGTGAACACCGGGGAGCTGTTTTTT. Translated, it gives CSVGVNTGELFF.

The rearrangement joins TRBV6-5 to TRBJ2-3; D ambiguous. Germline loops: CDR1 MNHEY, CDR2 SVGAGI. The CDR3 totals 12 residues. Trimming pared 10 bases from V and 1 base from J, leaving 9 bases between. CDR3 nucleotides: TGTGCCATCGGGCCTCGCACAGATACGCAGTATTTT. Translation gives CAIGPRTDTQYF.

The table lists this clone with a count of one. The chain links TRBV29-1 to TRBJ2-5; 7 bases agree with TRBD1. The germline gives CDR1 SQVTM, CDR2 ANQGSEA. This CDR3 is built from 12 residues. V dropped 5 bases and J dropped 4; count of bases not matched to a gene: 4. CDR3 loop: CSVRQGSETQYF. CDR3 nucleotide sequence: TGCAGCGTTAGACAGGGTTCAGAGACCCAGTACTTC. Based on the CDR3 plus reference TRBV29-1 and TRBJ2-5, the full variable domain is SAVISQKPSRDICQRGTSLTIQCQVDSQVTMMFWYRQQPGQSLTLIATANQGSEATYESGFVIDKFPISRPNLTFSTLTVSNMSPEDSSIYLCSVRQGSETQYFGPGTRLLVL.

There are a few counts of this clone. The CDR3 here is CAWSYEGGVHTF. For the CDR3, the DNA is TGTGCCTGGAGCTATGAAGGGGGTGTGCACACCTTC. The rearrangement uses TRBV30 and TRBJ1-2; a weak D match, TRBD1 (6 bases). The germline V gene encodes CDR1 GTSNPN and CDR2 SVGIG (reference sequence). This CDR3 spans 12 amino acids. V shed 3 bases and J shed 12 bases, with 17 bases lying between them.

The chain combines TRBV2 with TRBJ2-1; D is uncertain. V shed 6 bases and J shed 5 bases, with 5 bases lying between them. Germline V gene lookup returns CDR1 SNHLY and CDR2 FYNNEI. The CDR3 is made up of 11 amino acids. The CDR3 DNA reads as TGTGCCAGCAGCGTTAACAATGAGCAGTTCTTC. The encoded protein is CASSVNNEQFF. The whole variable domain, remainder taken from reference TRBV2 and TRBJ2-1, is EPEVTQTPSHQVTQMGQEVILRCVPISNHLYFYWYRQILGQKVEFLVSFYNNEISEKSEIFDDQFSVERPDGSNFTLKIRSTKLEDSAMYFCASSVNNEQFFGPGTRLTVL.

The chain is built from TRBV7-8 and TRBJ1-1; no clear D. Germline V gene sequence: CDR1 SGHVS, CDR2 FQNEAQ. Deletions cut 8 bases from V and 4 bases from J, with 8 bases between. The CDR3 consists of 11 residues. CDR3 sequence reads: CASGRITEAFF. In DNA, the CDR3 is TGTGCCAGCGGTCGAATCACTGAAGCTTTCTTT.

The V call is TRBV11-2, the J call TRBJ2-5, with D unclear. The CDR3 length is 11 residues. V was clipped by 3 bases and J by 2 bases, with 1 base between them. Germline CDR1 and CDR2: SGHAT and FQNNGV. DNA of the CDR3: TGTGCCAGCAGCTTTCAAGAGACCCAGTACTTC. Protein: CASSFQETQYF.

This chain joins TRBV4-1 and TRBJ1-2, with D hard to call. Trimming removed 4 bases at V and 4 bases at J, with 22 bases between. This CDR3 contains 17 residues. Per germline, CDR1 MGHRA and CDR2 YSYEKL. CDR3 coding DNA: TGCGCCAGCAGCCTCACGATTCGACACATCGAAGTCTATGGCTACACCTTC. Translation: CASSLTIRHIEVYGYTF.

The genes are TRBV29-1 and TRBJ2-5; D might be TRBD1 (6 bases). The CDR3 is 14 residues long. The germline V gene has CDR1 SQVTM and CDR2 ANQGSEA. The V end was cut by 7 bases, the J end by 5 bases, with 20 bases between. The CDR3 DNA is TGCAGCGCGAAGGGGGTACTAGAGGCCGAGACCCAGTACTTC. It codes for CSAKGVLEAETQYF.

The chain carries TRBV19 and TRBJ1-5, with a possible D match to TRBD1 (6 bases). The CDR3 spans 16 residues. V lost 6 bases and J 0 bases, leaving 15 bases between the germline ends. CDR1 and CDR2 from the germline V gene are LNHDA and SQIVND (reference sequence). The CDR3 sequence: CASSPDSPYSNQPQHF. CDR3 sequence (DNA): TGTGCCAGTAGCCCGGACAGCCCATATAGCAATCAGCCCCAGCATTTT.

This chain connects TRBV6-1 to TRBJ1-5; D remains unclear. In germline, CDR1 is MNHNS, CDR2 SASEGT. The CDR3 extends over 11 amino acids. V was trimmed by 6 bases and J by 4 bases, leaving 4 bases between them. The CDR3 is CASRSNQPQHF. The CDR3 DNA follows: TGTGCCAGCAGATCTAATCAGCCCCAGCATTTT.

The chain carries TRBV29-1 and TRBJ1-2; D is uncertain. This CDR3 is built from 12 residues. Germline assignment: CDR1 SQVTM and CDR2 ANQGSEA. V was pared by 5 bases and J by 2 bases, with 9 bases between. For the CDR3, the DNA is TGCAGCGTTCTAGGAAACAACTATGGCTACACCTTC. Its translation: CSVLGNNYGYTF.